A single T cell receptor beta chain is shown here with its context. The data derive from a study of blood T cell repertoires in COVID-19. Study summary: The samples span acute and convalescent COVID-19 from the United States, Italy and Spain.

The CDR3 runs to 16 residues. CDR1 and CDR2 (germline): MDHEN, SYDVKM. V lost 5 bases to trimming and J lost 7 bases; unmatched junction nucleotides: 10. In the original analysis: Reference gene primers were amplified, and this amplification served to estimate nucleated cell counts. Generated by immunoSEQ multiplex PCR, the TCRdb table keeps only in-frame clones and is missing some. V and J calls plus clone size are reproduced from that table; the DNA served to infer D and trimming. The table records some 310,000 clones, roughly 84% of them present only once. The source is a man aged 45-60 years with active or convalescent COVID-19. The chain joins TRBV28 to TRBJ1-6, with TRBD1 matching over 8 bases. The sequenced material came from peripheral blood. CDR3 in DNA: TGTGCCAGCAGTCCCCGTGGTGCAGGGGGCAATTCACCCCTCCACTTT. As protein: CASSPRGAGGNSPLHF. Full variable domain (rest looked up from reference TRBV28 and TRBJ1-6): DVKVTQSSRYLVKRTGEKVFLECVQDMDHENMFWYRQDPGLGLRLIYFSYDVKMKEKGDIPEGYSVSREKKERFSLILESASTNQTSMYLCASSPRGAGGNSPLHFGNGTRLTVT.